The 5 T cell receptor beta chains in this list originate from one sample, sequenced in a study of shared clonotypes between healthy human individuals. Produced via immunoSEQ multiplex PCR; TCRdb's table is partial and in-frame only. The top ten hold 0.39% of the sample, which has some 2.3 million clones, 90% to 95% seen once. Source material: naive CD4+ T cells from PBMCs. The subset was: CD45RA+ positively selected. These receptor sequences come from a young man in good health. Some clones in this sample may be carry-over from other donors' samples.

This clone was found once. The rearrangement joins TRBV7-8 to TRBJ1-5; D is ambiguous. The CDR3 length is 16 residues. Trimming took off 5 bases at V and 7 bases at J, with 21 bases between the two ends. Germline V gene sequence: CDR1 SGHVS, CDR2 FQNEAQ. The CDR3 loop is CASSTRLGAGHQPQHF. The CDR3 DNA is TGTGCCAGCAGCACGCGCCTTGGCGCCGGCCACCAGCCCCAGCATTTT.

J is TRBJ2-7 and V is TRBV7-2; maybe TRBD1 (5 bases). The germline gives CDR1 SGHTA, CDR2 FQGNSA. V gave up 5 bases and J gave up 6 bases, with 14 bases separating them. There are 13 residues in the CDR3. The CDR3 is CASSPITGTEQYF. The CDR3 DNA sequence: TGTGCCAGCAGCCCCATCACAGGAACCGAGCAGTACTTC. Combining the CDR3 with reference TRBV7-2 and TRBJ2-7 gives the whole variable domain GAGVSQSPSNKVTEKGKDVELRCDPISGHTALYWYRQSLGQGLEFLIYFQGNSAPDKSGLPSDRFSAERTGGSVSTLTIQRTQQEDSAVYLCASSPITGTEQYFGPGTRLTVT.

The V call is TRBV4-1, the J call TRBJ2-1; 10 bases align to TRBD1. Germline V lookup: CDR1 MGHRA, CDR2 YSYEKL. V gave up 1 base and J gave up 4 bases; unmatched junction bases: 7. The CDR3 sequence is 17 residues long. CDR3 region: CASSQAHGTGEYNEQFF. DNA of the CDR3: TGCGCCAGCAGCCAAGCCCACGGGACAGGGGAATACAATGAGCAGTTCTTC.

The chain has TRBV5-5 and TRBJ2-7; TRBD1 aligns across 7 bases. The V segment lost 0 bases and the J segment 6 bases; nucleotides outside the gene matches: 12. The germline gives CDR1 SGHKS, CDR2 YYEKEE (reference sequence). The CDR3 is made up of 16 amino acids. As DNA, the CDR3 is TGTGCCAGCAGCTTGGAAGGGGTGACAGGGTGGGGCGAGCAGTACTTC. This translates into CASSLEGVTGWGEQYF.

This chain connects TRBV19 to TRBJ1-5; D ambiguous. V was shortened by 6 bases and J by 3 bases, with 12 bases between the two germline ends. The CDR3 has 14 amino acids. CDR1 and CDR2 (germline): LNHDA, SQIVND (reference sequence). The CDR3 region is CASSGIVYNQPQHF. Here the CDR3 DNA reads TGTGCCAGTAGCGGGATCGTTTACAATCAGCCCCAGCATTTT.